The clone carrying this T cell receptor beta chain was recorded at least ten times. Its antigen is currently unknown. Using RNA transcripts as the source, TCR beta CDR3 regions were amplified. An initial round of RT-PCR targeting the TCR CDR3 relied on the HTBI primer set. TCRdb recomputed calls from the multiplex PCR reads with MiXCR, one row per CDR3 protein. Of about 400,000 distinct CDR3 sequences in the sample, around 14% are singletons; the top ten hold 14%. These data come from a study of T cells in Graves' hyperthyroidism and ophthalmopathy. The CDR3 runs to 15 residues. Per germline, CDR1 SQVTM and CDR2 ANQGSEA. Trimming took 1 base from V and 0 from J; bases not matched to a gene: 6. Graves' hyperthyroidism without ophthalmopathy progression within 18 months was termed stable. Study-wide results and limits: Most clonotypes expanded in thyroid above 0.001 were likewise present in blood. Prediction of ophthalmopathy progression came a median approximately 6.6 months pre-onset.

Material for sequencing was blood. The source is a woman in her late teens or twenties with Graves' hyperthyroidism. This chain links TRBV29-1 with TRBJ2-7; 7 bases are shared with TRBD1. CDR3 region: CSVEAGAGGSYEQYF. CDR3 bases: TGCAGCGTTGAAGCCGGGGCAGGGGGCTCCTACGAGCAGTACTTC.